Here is one T cell receptor (beta chain) with its context. This clonotype was seen only a few times. It lacks a known antigen. One base away there is no much larger clone; base qualities are not given. The data belong to a study of T-cell memory formation after mild COVID-19 (dated by TCRdb to about 2021). In terms of the full investigation: TCR sequence clusters from the two donors were largely donor specific. In two donors, T-cell clones that expanded and contracted after mild COVID-19 were tracked by sequencing TCRalpha and TCRbeta repertoires over time. Two young, previously healthy adult volunteers, one female and one male, were included in the cohort. What the work shows at the level of the full study, not this receptor alone: Contracting CD4+ clones were found mainly in CM and EM memory subsets, while CD8+ clones were enriched in EMRA. Some responding clones were detected in pre-infection memory, suggesting pre-existing cross-reactive memory T cells joined the SARS-CoV-2 response. The second-wave clones that peaked on day 37 were not confirmed to be SARS-CoV-2 specific. Only a couple of mild cases were covered by the study, and larger cohorts that include severe cases with pre-infection samples were considered necessary. Clones that contracted from day 15 to 85 showed balanced CD4/CD8 phenotypes, whereas a second wave of clones that expanded from day 15 to 37 leaned towards CD4+.

The data were produced on an Illumina NovaSeq 6000. cDNA libraries for TCRalpha and TCRbeta were prepared by 5'RACE using constant-segment primers, with sample barcodes and unique molecular identifiers added. Trizol reagent was used to extract RNA from every sample. Library amplification was performed in two PCR steps, and a second sample barcode and Illumina TruSeq adapters were introduced in the second step. Sequencing of the libraries was done on an Illumina NovaSeq, producing 2 x 150 bp paired-end reads. The published analysis was carried out like this. With migec v1.2.7, reads were demultiplexed and then collapsed into UMI-guided consensus sequences. Using mixcr v2.1.11, UMI consensuses were aligned to TRA and TRB V and J templates and then assembled into clonotypes. Expanded or contracted clonotypes were those called significant by both edgeR and NoisET, with noise models trained on biological replicates. For edgeR calls, the cutoffs were a false discovery rate-adjusted p below 0.01 and a log2 fold-change threshold of 1. As an exploratory analysis of dynamics, max-normalized trajectories of the 1000 most abundant clonotypes were examined by PCA with hierarchical clustering. Separately sequenced CD4+ and CD8+ repertoires were used to assign a CD4 or CD8 phenotype to each responding clone. TCRdb handled the public reads itself, with Q25 trimming in fastp and clone calling in MiXCR, and kept productive beta chains. Here each entry gathers all rows of one CDR3 protein and keeps the most common genes and DNA. The V and J calls reflect TCRdb's pipeline rather than the authors' work. The sample table holds about 340,000 distinct CDR3 sequences, of which approximately 16% were seen once. About 20% of the sample rests with the top ten.

Ficoll-Paque density gradient centrifugation was the method used to isolate PBMCs. At the junction V is shortened by 6 bases and J by 2 bases, with 11 bases in between. There are 14 amino acids in the CDR3, from cysteine to phenylalanine inclusive. The sequence is cut down to CDR3 DNA, 42 bases in frame from base 1. This clonotype was sampled from a man aged 18 to 30 who had mild COVID-19 (a few samples of this study predate the infection). The sample titles of this study are shuffled in the database, so cell type and time point are left out; the donor was told from shared clones. The sequence links TRBV12-3 or TRBV12-4 to TRBJ1-3; D gene: possibly TRBD1, on 5 matching bases. Input material: PBMCs or a T cell subset sorted from them (not recorded which). The nucleotide sequence reads as follows: TGTGCCAGCAGGGGGACCTCTACTGGAAACACCATATATTTT. Its amino acids are CASRGTSTGNTIYF.